This TCR beta chain was profiled in a study of control samples from healthy donors and cancer patients (dated by TCRdb to 2018 to 2021). Concerning this clone: Its antigen is not yet known. The record has no base qualities; no much larger clone is one base away.

Receptor libraries were prepared by the immunoSEQ multiplex PCR assay. Imported from immuneACCESS, the table was reduced by TCRdb to in-frame sequences with V and J called. These copies leave out some clones; in studies compared against another copy, an unresolved V gene accounts for under half, and the cause of the remainder is not known. The sample table contains approximately 100,000 clones; only one count was recorded for around 90% of them. Approximately 3% of the sample is in the top ten clones. Including cysteine and phenylalanine, the CDR3 has 15 amino acids. CDR3 DNA is the only sequence kept; it has 45 bases, read in frame from the first base. The V end gives up 1 base and the J end 9 bases, leaving 7 bases in the junction not matched to a gene. CDR1 SGHTA and CDR2 FQGNSA are derived from the germline V gene.

The sequenced sample consisted of blood. The sequence was collected from a human donor in good health. The donor label of this sample is uncertain. Rearrangement joined TRBV7-2 to TRBJ2-1; the junction holds 9 bases that match TRBD2. The CDR3 protein: CASSLVRGGMREQFF. The nucleotide sequence reads TGTGCCAGCAGCTTAGTGCGGGGGGGTATGCGTGAGCAGTTCTTC.